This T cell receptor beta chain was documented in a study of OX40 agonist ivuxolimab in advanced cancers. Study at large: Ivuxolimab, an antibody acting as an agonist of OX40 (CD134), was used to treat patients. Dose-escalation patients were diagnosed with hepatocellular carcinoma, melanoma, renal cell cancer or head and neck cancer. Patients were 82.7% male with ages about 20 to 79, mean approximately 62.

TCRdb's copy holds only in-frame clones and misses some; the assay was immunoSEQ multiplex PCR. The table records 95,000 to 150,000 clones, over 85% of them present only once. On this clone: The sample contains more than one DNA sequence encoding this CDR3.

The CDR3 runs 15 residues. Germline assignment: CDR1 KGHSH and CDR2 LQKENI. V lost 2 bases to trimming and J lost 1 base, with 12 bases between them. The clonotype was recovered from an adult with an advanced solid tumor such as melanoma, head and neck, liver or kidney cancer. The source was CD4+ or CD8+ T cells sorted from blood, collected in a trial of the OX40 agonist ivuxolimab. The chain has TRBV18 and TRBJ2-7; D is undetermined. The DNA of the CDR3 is TGTGCCAGCTCACCAGGAACGACAAGTTCCTACGAGCAGTACTTC. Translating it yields CASSPGTTSSYEQYF.